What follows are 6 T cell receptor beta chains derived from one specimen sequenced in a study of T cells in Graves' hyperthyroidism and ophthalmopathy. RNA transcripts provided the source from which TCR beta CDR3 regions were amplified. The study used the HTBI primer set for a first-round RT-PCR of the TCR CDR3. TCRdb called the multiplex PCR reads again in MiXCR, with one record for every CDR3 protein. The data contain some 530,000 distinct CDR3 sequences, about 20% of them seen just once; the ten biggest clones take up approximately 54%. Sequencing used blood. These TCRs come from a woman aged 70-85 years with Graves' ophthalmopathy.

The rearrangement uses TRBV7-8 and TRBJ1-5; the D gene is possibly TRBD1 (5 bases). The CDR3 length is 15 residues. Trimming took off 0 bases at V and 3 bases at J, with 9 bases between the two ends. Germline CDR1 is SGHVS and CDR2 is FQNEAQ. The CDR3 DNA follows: TGTGCCAGCAGCTTAGCCCTGGGGGACAATCAGCCCCAGCATTTT. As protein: CASSLALGDNQPQHF. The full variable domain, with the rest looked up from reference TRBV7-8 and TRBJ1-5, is GAGVSQSPRYKVAKRGQDVALRCDPISGHVSLFWYQQALGQGPEFLTYFQNEAQLDKSGLPSDRFFAERPEGSVSTLKIQRTQQEDSAVYLCASSLALGDNQPQHFGDGTRLSIL.

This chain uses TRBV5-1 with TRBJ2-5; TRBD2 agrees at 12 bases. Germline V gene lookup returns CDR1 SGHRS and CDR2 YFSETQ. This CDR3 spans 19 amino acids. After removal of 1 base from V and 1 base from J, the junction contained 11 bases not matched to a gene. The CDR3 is CASSLFLTSGRGVQETQYF. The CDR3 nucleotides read TGCGCCAGCAGCTTGTTCTTGACTAGCGGGAGAGGTGTCCAAGAGACCCAGTACTTC.

CDR3 sequence reads: CATGLAGGIGTPHEQYF. For the CDR3, the DNA is TGTGCCACCGGACTAGCGGGAGGAATAGGAACTCCCCACGAGCAGTACTTC. The rearrangement joins TRBV6-1 to TRBJ2-7; 14 bases are shared with TRBD2. Germline V gives CDR1 MNHNS, CDR2 SASEGT. V lost 10 bases, J lost 5 bases, and 16 bases stayed unmatched. This CDR3 is built from 17 residues.

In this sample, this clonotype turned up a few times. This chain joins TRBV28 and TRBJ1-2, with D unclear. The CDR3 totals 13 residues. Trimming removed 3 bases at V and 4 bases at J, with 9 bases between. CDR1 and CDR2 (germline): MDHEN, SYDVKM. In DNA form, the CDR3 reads TGTGCCAGCAGTTTGCCTCAGTCCTATGGCTACACCTTC. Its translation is CASSLPQSYGYTF.

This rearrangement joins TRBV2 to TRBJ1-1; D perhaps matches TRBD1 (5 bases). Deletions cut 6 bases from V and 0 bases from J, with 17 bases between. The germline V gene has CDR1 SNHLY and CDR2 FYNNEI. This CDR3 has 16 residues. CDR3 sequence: CASSPGTAGVNTEAFF. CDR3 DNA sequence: TGTGCCAGCAGCCCGGGGACGGCTGGCGTGAACACTGAAGCTTTCTTT.

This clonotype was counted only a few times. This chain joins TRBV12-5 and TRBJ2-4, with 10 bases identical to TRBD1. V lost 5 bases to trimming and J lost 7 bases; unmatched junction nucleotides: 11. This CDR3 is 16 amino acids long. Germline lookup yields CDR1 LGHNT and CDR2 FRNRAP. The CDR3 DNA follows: TGTGCTAGTGGTCTCCGCCCCGGACAGGGGGGGAACATTCAGTACTTC. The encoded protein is CASGLRPGQGGNIQYF. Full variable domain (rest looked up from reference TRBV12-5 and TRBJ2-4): DARVTQTPRHKVTEMGQEVTMRCQPILGHNTVFWYRQTMMQGLELLAYFRNRAPLDDSGMPKDRFSAEMPDATLATLKIQPSEPRDSAVYFCASGLRPGQGGNIQYFGAGTRLSVL.